This is a list of T cell receptor beta chains from one sample in a study of T cell responses to AZD1222 COVID-19 vaccine. Data came from immunoSEQ multiplex PCR; TCRdb stores just in-frame clones and leaves some out. The sample has tens of thousands of clones, 70% to 90% seen once; the top ten hold about an eighth. The sample here was peripheral blood, taken on day 0 of AZD1222 vaccination. Receptors originate from an adult in good health. CDR3s include the opening cysteine and the closing phenylalanine or tryptophan. A D gene is named only where the DNA matches it firmly. Size values are once, few and many counts, or a class for expanded clones, and some rows have none.

NA TRBJ2-3 TRBV11-2 NA TGTGCCAGCAGCTTCGGTTCACCCGCAGATACGCAGTATTTT CASSFGSPADTQYF
NA TRBJ1-3 TRBV2 TRBD1 TGTGCCAGCAGTGTCCTTGACAGGGTAACGGCTGGAAACACCATATATTTT CASSVLDRVTAGNTIYF
once TRBJ1-1 TRBV5-1 TRBD1 TGCGCCAGCAGCTGGGGGACAGGGGGCGCGGACACTGAAGCTTTCTTT CASSWGTGGADTEAFF
NA TRBJ2-7 TRBV21-1 NA TGTGCCAGCACCGAGGGGGAGGGGACTGAGACCTACGAGCAGTACTTC CASTEGEGTETYEQYF
NA TRBJ2-3 TRBV7-3 TRBD2 TGTGCCAGCAGCTTAAGACCGCTGGCGGGGGGTACAGATACGCAGTATTTT CASSLRPLAGGTDTQYF
NA TRBJ2-7 TRBV10-3 NA TGTGCCATCAGTGAGTCGCCAGGGAAGGTCTACGAGCAGTACTTC CAISESPGKVYEQYF
few TRBJ1-2 TRBV15 TRBD1 TGTGCCACCAGCAGAGATCTTGGGACAGCCTATGGCTACACCTTC CATSRDLGTAYGYTF
NA TRBJ2-1 TRBV5-1 NA TGCGCCAGCAGCTCTCGATTTTCGGATGAGCAGTTCTTC CASSSRFSDEQFF
NA TRBJ2-3 TRBV2 TRBD2 TGTGCCAGTAACCAACTAGCGGGGGGGCCAAATACGCAGTATTTT CASNQLAGGPNTQYF
NA TRBJ2-1 TRBV19 TRBD2 TGTGCCAGTAGTACGGTTTCTAGCGGGGGGTTTAATGAGCAGTTCTTC CASSTVSSGGFNEQFF
NA TRBJ2-1 TRBV9 TRBD2 TGTGCCAGCAGCCCGTCGAGCGGGGGGCTCAATGAGCAGTTCTTC CASSPSSGGLNEQFF
NA TRBJ1-1 TRBV6-1 TRBD1 TGTGCCAGCAGTGAAGCGCAGGGGGCTTGGAGGACTGAAGCTTTCTTT CASSEAQGAWRTEAFF
NA TRBJ2-5 TRBV7-2 TRBD2 TGTGCCAGCAGCCTTAGCGGGGGGGCTGAGACCCAGTACTTC CASSLSGGAETQYF
NA TRBJ1-5 TRBV12-3/TRBV12-4 TRBD1 TGTGCCAGCAGTGCGACAGGGGATCAGCCCCAGCATTTT CASSATGDQPQHF
NA TRBJ2-1 TRBV29-1 TRBD2 TGCAGCGTTGACCGGGCGGGGGGTTGGTCGGATGAGCAGTTCTTC CSVDRAGGWSDEQFF
NA TRBJ2-3 TRBV7-3 NA TGTGCCAGCAGCACGCACCCCAGGGGAGAAACAGATACGCAGTATTTT CASSTHPRGETDTQYF
NA TRBJ1-6 TRBV7-2 NA TGTGCCAGCAGCTTAGAGGCAGGGCTAAATTCACCCCTCCACTTT CASSLEAGLNSPLHF
NA TRBJ2-1 TRBV6-5 TRBD1 TGTGCCAGCAGTTACCCGAGACAGGGTAAGAATGAGCAGTTCTTC CASSYPRQGKNEQFF
once TRBJ2-7 TRBV30 TRBD2 TGTGCCTGGAGTGAGGGCCGACTAGCTAATTACGAGCAGTACTTC CAWSEGRLANYEQYF
NA TRBJ2-7 TRBV7-9 TRBD1 TGTGCCAGCAGCCAGGACTTGACAGGGTACGAGCAGTACTTC CASSQDLTGYEQYF
NA TRBJ2-7 TRBV3-1/TRBV3-2 NA TGTGCCAGCAGCCAAGCCGACAGCTGGTCCATCCCCTACGAGCAGTACTTC CASSQADSWSIPYEQYF
NA TRBJ2-1 TRBV24-1 TRBD2 TGTGCCACCAGGGATAGCGGGGATTACAATGAGCAGTTCTTC CATRDSGDYNEQFF
NA TRBJ1-1 TRBV19 NA TGTGCCAGTATGGCAAACTCGTACACTGAAGCTTTCTTT CASMANSYTEAFF
NA TRBJ2-7 TRBV5-4 TRBD1 TGTGCCAGCAGCCGGGGCCTTGGACAGGGAACCACCTCCTACGAGCAGTACTTC CASSRGLGQGTTSYEQYF
NA TRBJ1-2 TRBV28 NA TGTGCCAGCAGTAATTCGTTTGCCTACACCTTC CASSNSFAYTF
NA TRBJ2-1 TRBV14 TRBD2 TGTGCCAGCAGCCAACGCCGGACTAGACCCCTTCATGAGCAGTTCTTC CASSQRRTRPLHEQFF
NA TRBJ2-2 TRBV7-8 TRBD1 TGTGCCAGCAGCCTAATTTACGGGGGACAGGTTTGGACCGGGGAGCTGTTTTTT CASSLIYGGQVWTGELFF
NA TRBJ2-7 TRBV3-1/TRBV3-2 NA TGTGCCAGCAGCCGCACGGGCAGTACCTACGAGCAGTACTTC CASSRTGSTYEQYF
NA TRBJ2-7 TRBV2 TRBD1 TGTGCCAGCAGTGAAAAGGGACAGGGGGCTTACGAGCAGTACTTC CASSEKGQGAYEQYF
NA TRBJ1-5 TRBV30 TRBD1 TGTGCCTGGAGTGGACAGGGGGCCGAGTATGGTCAGCCCCAGCATTTT CAWSGQGAEYGQPQHF
NA TRBJ1-2 TRBV30 NA TGTGCCTGGAGTGTACTAATAGGATCAGGCGGCTACACCTTC CAWSVLIGSGGYTF
NA TRBJ2-5 TRBV5-4 TRBD2 TGTGCCAGCAGCTCTCCGGGACTAGGAAGAGAGACCCAGTACTTC CASSSPGLGRETQYF
NA TRBJ2-1 TRBV9 TRBD1 TGTGCCAGCAGCGTAGGGTACAGGGGGTCGAATGAGCAGTTCTTC CASSVGYRGSNEQFF
NA TRBJ1-1 TRBV7-2 NA TGTGCCAGCAGCGCACAGCCAAACACTGAAGCTTTCTTT CASSAQPNTEAFF
NA TRBJ2-1 TRBV5-1 TRBD2 TGCGCCAGCAGTTCGCTGACTAGCCAGGTTGAGCAGTTCTTC CASSSLTSQVEQFF
NA TRBJ2-2 TRBV29-1 TRBD1 TGCAGCGTTGAAATACCGACAGGGATCCCCGGGGAGCTGTTTTTT CSVEIPTGIPGELFF
NA TRBJ1-1 TRBV10-3 NA TGTGCCATCAGTGAGTCTCCCAGGGACCCTGAAGCTTTCTTT CAISESPRDPEAFF
NA TRBJ1-1 TRBV19 NA TGTGCCAGTAGTACCACTGGGAGGGGCACTGAAGCTTTCTTT CASSTTGRGTEAFF
NA TRBJ1-2 TRBV27 NA TGTGCCAGCAGCCTGACTGGGAACTATGGCTACACCTTC CASSLTGNYGYTF
NA TRBJ1-2 TRBV12-5 NA TGTGCTAGTGGGGGCCCTGGCTATGGCTACACCTTC CASGGPGYGYTF
NA TRBJ2-7 TRBV7-2 NA TGTGCCAGCAGCTTAGAGGTTGCGGGGGCCGTCTCCTACGAGCAGTACTTC CASSLEVAGAVSYEQYF
NA TRBJ1-1 TRBV3-1/TRBV3-2 NA TGTGCCAGCAGCCAAGTGGGAGGGGGTACCACTGAAGCTTTCTTT CASSQVGGGTTEAFF
few TRBJ2-7 TRBV2 NA TGTGCCAGCAGTGGCCCCTTCCCGGGCCCGCAGTACTTC CASSGPFPGPQYF
NA TRBJ2-1 TRBV5-1 TRBD1 TGCGCCAGCAGCGTCCGGACAGGGCAAATGTACAATGAGCAGTTCTTC CASSVRTGQMYNEQFF
NA TRBJ1-6 TRBV19 NA TGTGCCAGTAGTATCGGGGCAGACTCACCCCTCCACTTT CASSIGADSPLHF
once TRBJ2-7 TRBV9 TRBD1 TGTGCCAGCAGCGTAGCGACAGGGGACGTCTACGAGCAGTACTTC CASSVATGDVYEQYF
NA TRBJ1-4 TRBV28 NA TGTGCCAGCAATGACGGTGCAACTAATGAAAAACTGTTTTTT CASNDGATNEKLFF
NA TRBJ1-5 TRBV2 NA TGTGCCAGCAGTGAAGTCCAAGTCCAGCCCCAGCATTTT CASSEVQVQPQHF
NA TRBJ2-1 TRBV2 TRBD2 TGTGCCAGCAGTGTTCGGACTAGCGGATCTAATGAGCAGTTCTTC CASSVRTSGSNEQFF
NA TRBJ2-4 TRBV2 NA TGTGCCAGCAGTACTGACGTCAAAAACATTCAGTACTTC CASSTDVKNIQYF
NA TRBJ1-2 TRBV7-2 NA TGTGCCAGCAGCCGCCTGGGGGGCTATGGCTACACCTTC CASSRLGGYGYTF
NA TRBJ2-3 TRBV2 NA TGTGCCAGCAAGAGGACAGATACGCAGTATTTT CASKRTDTQYF
NA TRBJ2-1 TRBV24-1 TRBD2 TGTGCGACCGGGGGGACTAGCGGGAATGAGCAGTTCTTC CATGGTSGNEQFF
NA TRBJ1-5 TRBV5-6 TRBD1 TGTGCCAGCAGCTTGGCGGGACAGGGGTACAATCAGCCCCAGCATTTT CASSLAGQGYNQPQHF
NA TRBJ2-1 TRBV5-1 NA TGCGCCAGCAGCTTGGTAGGGGATGAGCAGTTCTTC CASSLVGDEQFF
NA TRBJ1-1 TRBV11-3 NA TGTGCCAGCAGCCTAAGAAGCGGCGGCGAAGCTTTCTTT CASSLRSGGEAFF
NA TRBJ1-2 TRBV9 NA TGTGCCAGCAGCGGGGACTCTAACTATGGCTACACCTTC CASSGDSNYGYTF
NA TRBJ1-4 TRBV5-6 NA TGTGCCAGCAGACTGCGGGGCAGCTCAAATGAAAAACTGTTTTTT CASRLRGSSNEKLFF